This entry lists 2 T cell receptor beta chains sequenced from one sample in a study of shared clonotypes between healthy human individuals (dated by TCRdb to about 2020). To prepare the library, the immunoSEQ multiplex PCR assay was applied. In its TCRdb copy, this immuneACCESS table keeps in-frame sequences only and misses some clones. Where compared with another copy, unresolved V genes explain less than half of these, and the others have no known cause. The table for this sample lists more than 2 million clones; roughly 95% of them were counted only once. Of the sample, around 1.7% falls within the top ten clones. CD8 naive samples consisted of CD45RO-negative cells that were positively selected for CCR7, yielding a CD45RA+CCR7+ population without TemRA cells. Sequenced material: naive CD8+ T cells from PBMCs. What the cell subset or site label conveys for this sample: CD45RA+CCR7+. These TCRs come from a man between 18 and 29 years old in good health. Some clones in this sample may be carry-over from other donors' samples.

The chain uses TRBV27 and TRBJ1-3; unclear D gene. Trimming removed 10 bases from V and 1 base from J, with 5 bases in between. The CDR3 is 11 amino acids. In germline, CDR1 is MNHEY, CDR2 SMNVEV (reference sequence). The CDR3 region is CATQSGNTIYF. In nucleotides, the CDR3 is TGTGCCACCCAATCTGGAAACACCATATATTTT.

The chain employs TRBV29-1 and TRBJ2-2; no firm D call. The CDR3 loop spans 13 amino acids. Germline V gene data show CDR1 as SQVTM and CDR2 as ANQGSEA. Trimming cost V 1 base and J 6 bases, with 9 bases left between them. The CDR3 coding sequence is TGCAGCGTTGAAGTGTGGAGTCCCGGGGAGCTGTTTTTT. Residues: CSVEVWSPGELFF.